Each of the 4 T cell receptor beta chains below was sequenced from the same sample in a study of T cell responses to AZD1222 COVID-19 vaccine. Method: immunoSEQ multiplex PCR; TCRdb's copy keeps in-frame clones and lacks some. The sample consists of about 140,000 clones, around 92% of them appearing once. Sequencing used peripheral blood, obtained 28 days after the second AZD1222 dose. These receptors were taken from an adult who received the AZD1222 COVID-19 vaccine.

The genes are TRBV6-5 and TRBJ1-2, with a possible D match to TRBD1 (5 bases). V was cut by 6 bases and J by 1 base, with 12 bases left in between. The CDR3 covers 14 residues. From germline, CDR1 is MNHEY and CDR2 SVGAGI. CDR3 loop: CASSRDDSNYGYTF. CDR3 DNA sequence: TGTGCCAGCAGCCGAGACGACAGTAACTATGGCTACACCTTC.

The chain is built from TRBV28 and TRBJ2-3; 9 nucleotides agree with TRBD2. V lost 4 bases to trimming and J lost 2 bases; unmatched junction nucleotides: 19. CDR1 and CDR2 (germline): MDHEN, SYDVKM. CDR3 length equals 20 residues. This chain's CDR3 is CASSSPGLAGEGGDTDTQYF. DNA for the CDR3: TGTGCCAGCAGTTCCCCGGGATTAGCGGGGGAGGGTGGAGACACAGATACGCAGTATTTT. Full variable domain (rest looked up from reference TRBV28 and TRBJ2-3): DVKVTQSSRYLVKRTGEKVFLECVQDMDHENMFWYRQDPGLGLRLIYFSYDVKMKEKGDIPEGYSVSREKKERFSLILESASTNQTSMYLCASSSPGLAGEGGDTDTQYFGPGTRLTVL.

This chain uses TRBV19 with TRBJ2-2; D possibly corresponds to TRBD2 (5 bases). The V end was cut by 1 base, the J end by 8 bases, with 14 bases between. The CDR3 is made up of 15 amino acids. The germline V gene encodes CDR1 LNHDA and CDR2 SQIVND (reference sequence). The CDR3 here is CASSIAALSGGELFF. CDR3 sequence (DNA): TGTGCCAGTAGTATAGCGGCCCTCTCGGGAGGGGAGCTGTTTTTT.

This sequence joins TRBV5-6 and TRBJ1-3; D not certain. V shed 4 bases and J shed 2 bases, with 13 bases lying between them. Germline assignment: CDR1 SGHDT and CDR2 YYEEEE. The length of the CDR3 is 15 residues. CDR3: CASSRWTGTGNTIYF. CDR3 bases: TGTGCCAGCAGCCGTTGGACGGGAACTGGAAACACCATATATTTT.